The sequence of this TCR beta chain was determined in a study of chemoradiotherapy in HPV16-positive cancers. Study results and caveats: Candidate HPV-specific clones and E7-related TCR motifs grew in tumor during treatment. In HPV16-positive patients, HPV-responsive T-cell expansion tracked better recurrence-free survival.

Losses at the gene ends were 0 bases for V and 4 bases for J; bases not matched to a gene: 6. The germline V gene has CDR1 SGDLS and CDR2 YYNGEE. The CDR3 totals 15 residues. Note on this clone: What it binds is not known.

Over chemoradiotherapy, repertoires were sampled more than once. Produced via immunoSEQ multiplex PCR; TCRdb's table is partial and in-frame only. The sample records roughly 32,000 clones, 89% being singletons. Sequences were derived from blood, sampled from a patient who underwent chemoradiotherapy. This chain connects TRBV9 to TRBJ1-2; 7 bases align to TRBD1. This receptor was taken from a human donor with HPV-associated anogenital cancer. The CDR3 region has the DNA TGTGCCAGCAGCGTAGATCGGGACAGAGTCTATGGCTACACCTTC. This translates into CASSVDRDRVYGYTF.